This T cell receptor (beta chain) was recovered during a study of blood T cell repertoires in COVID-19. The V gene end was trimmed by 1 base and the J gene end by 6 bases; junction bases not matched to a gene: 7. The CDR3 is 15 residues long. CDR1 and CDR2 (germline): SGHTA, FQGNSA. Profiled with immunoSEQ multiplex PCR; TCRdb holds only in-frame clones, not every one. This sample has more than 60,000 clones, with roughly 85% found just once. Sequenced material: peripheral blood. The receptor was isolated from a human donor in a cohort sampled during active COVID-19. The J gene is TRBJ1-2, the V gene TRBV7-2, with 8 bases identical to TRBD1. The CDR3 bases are TGTGCCAGCAGCTTAGGGTCAGGGGGCGTTGATGGCTACACCTTC. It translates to CASSLGSGGVDGYTF.